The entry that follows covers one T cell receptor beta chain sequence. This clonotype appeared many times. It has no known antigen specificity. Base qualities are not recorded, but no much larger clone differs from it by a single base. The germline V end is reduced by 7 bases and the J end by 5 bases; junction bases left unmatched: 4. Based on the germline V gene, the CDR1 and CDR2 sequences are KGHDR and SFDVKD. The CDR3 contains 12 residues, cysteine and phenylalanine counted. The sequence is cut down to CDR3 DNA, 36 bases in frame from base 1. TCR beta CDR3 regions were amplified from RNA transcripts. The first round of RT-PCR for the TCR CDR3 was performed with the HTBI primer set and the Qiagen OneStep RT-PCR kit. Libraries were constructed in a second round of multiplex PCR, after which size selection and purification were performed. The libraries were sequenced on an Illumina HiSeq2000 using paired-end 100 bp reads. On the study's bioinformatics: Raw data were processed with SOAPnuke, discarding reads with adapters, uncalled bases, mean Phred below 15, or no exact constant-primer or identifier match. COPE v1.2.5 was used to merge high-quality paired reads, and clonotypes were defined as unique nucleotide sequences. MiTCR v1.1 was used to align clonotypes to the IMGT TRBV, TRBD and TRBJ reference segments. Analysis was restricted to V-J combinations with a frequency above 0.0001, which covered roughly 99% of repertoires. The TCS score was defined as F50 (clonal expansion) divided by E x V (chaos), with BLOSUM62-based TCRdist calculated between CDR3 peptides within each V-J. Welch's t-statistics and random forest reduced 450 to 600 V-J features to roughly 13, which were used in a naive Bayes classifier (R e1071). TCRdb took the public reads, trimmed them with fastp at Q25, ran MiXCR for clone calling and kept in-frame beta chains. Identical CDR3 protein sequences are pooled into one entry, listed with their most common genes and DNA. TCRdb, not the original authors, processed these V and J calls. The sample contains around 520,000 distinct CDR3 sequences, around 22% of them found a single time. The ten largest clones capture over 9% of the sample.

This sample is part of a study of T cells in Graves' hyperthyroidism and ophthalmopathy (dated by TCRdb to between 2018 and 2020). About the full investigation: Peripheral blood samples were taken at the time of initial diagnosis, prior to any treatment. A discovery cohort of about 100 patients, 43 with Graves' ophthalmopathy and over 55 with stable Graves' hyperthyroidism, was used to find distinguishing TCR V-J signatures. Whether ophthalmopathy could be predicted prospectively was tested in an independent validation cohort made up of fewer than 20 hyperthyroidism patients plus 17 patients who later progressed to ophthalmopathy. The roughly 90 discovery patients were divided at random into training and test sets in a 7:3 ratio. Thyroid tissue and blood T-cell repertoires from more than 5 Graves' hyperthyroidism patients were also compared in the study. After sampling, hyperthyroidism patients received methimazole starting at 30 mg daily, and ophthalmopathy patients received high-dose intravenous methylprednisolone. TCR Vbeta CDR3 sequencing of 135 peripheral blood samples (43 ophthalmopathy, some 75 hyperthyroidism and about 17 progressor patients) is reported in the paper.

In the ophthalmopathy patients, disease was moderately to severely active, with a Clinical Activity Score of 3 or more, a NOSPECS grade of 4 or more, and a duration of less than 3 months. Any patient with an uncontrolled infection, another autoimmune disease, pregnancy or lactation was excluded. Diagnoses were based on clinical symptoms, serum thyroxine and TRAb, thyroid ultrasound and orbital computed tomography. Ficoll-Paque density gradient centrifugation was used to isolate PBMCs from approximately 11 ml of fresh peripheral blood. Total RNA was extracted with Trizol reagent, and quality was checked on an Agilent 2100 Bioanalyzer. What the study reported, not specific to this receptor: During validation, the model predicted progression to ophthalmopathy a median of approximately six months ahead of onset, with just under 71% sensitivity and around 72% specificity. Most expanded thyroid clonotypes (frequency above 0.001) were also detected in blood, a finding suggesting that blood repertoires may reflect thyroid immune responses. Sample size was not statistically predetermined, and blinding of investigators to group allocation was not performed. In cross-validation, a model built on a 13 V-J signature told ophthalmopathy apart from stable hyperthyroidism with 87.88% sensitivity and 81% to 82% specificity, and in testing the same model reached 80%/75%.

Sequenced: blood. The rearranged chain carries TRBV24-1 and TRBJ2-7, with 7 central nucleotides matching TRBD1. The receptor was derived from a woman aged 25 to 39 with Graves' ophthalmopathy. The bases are TGTGCCACCAGCACAACAGGGGACGAGCAGTACTTC. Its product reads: CATSTTGDEQYF.